This entry features one T cell receptor beta chain sequence. The antigen remains unidentified. Method: immunoSEQ multiplex PCR; TCRdb's copy keeps in-frame clones and lacks some. The data contain around 46,000 clones, about 91% of them singletons. Germline V gene lookup returns CDR1 MNHEY and CDR2 SVGAGI. V lost 8 bases and J lost 1; bases outside the gene matches: 6. This CDR3 region has 15 residues. This entry comes from a study of T cell responses to AZD1222 COVID-19 vaccine. Study results and caveats: Mapped onto spike, vaccine-associated CD4 TCRs spanned it and were dominant at 160-218 and 743-854. Baseline seropositivity occurred in only a handful of AZD1222 recipients. Sampling that yielded the repertoires occurred only after the peak T cell response.

The genes are TRBV6-5 and TRBJ2-2; 8 nucleotides agree with TRBD2. The source material was peripheral blood, sampled 28 days after the second AZD1222 dose. The receptor comes from an adult who received the AZD1222 COVID-19 vaccine. The CDR3 is CASQRSGGNTGELFF. In nucleotides, the CDR3 is TGTGCCAGCCAACGGAGCGGGGGGAACACCGGGGAGCTGTTTTTT.